Listed here are 21 T cell receptor beta chains from one sample, sequenced in a study of shared clonotypes between healthy human individuals. The data were produced by immunoSEQ multiplex PCR, yet TCRdb's version contains in-frame clones alone and is incomplete. The sample has 2,500,000 or so clones, 90% to 95% seen once. Material: naive CD4+ T cells from PBMCs. The subset: CD45RA+ positively selected. Source of these receptors: a man younger than 35 in good health. Some clones in this sample may be carry-over from other donors' samples.

The chain recombines TRBV10-1 with TRBJ2-4; possibly TRBD1 for D (6 bases). Germline values: CDR1 WNHNN, CDR2 SYGVQD (reference sequence). The CDR3 extends over 19 amino acids. Trimming removed 6 bases from V and 0 bases from J, with 24 bases in between. CDR3 DNA: TGCGCCAGCAGAGCCCTAGAGAAACAGGGCTTAAAAGCCAAAAACATTCAGTACTTC. This translates into CASRALEKQGLKAKNIQYF.

CDR3 DNA: TGCGCCAGCAGGACAACAGGCGGAAGCTCCTACGAGCAGTACTTC. This gives the protein CASRTTGGSSYEQYF. V and J are TRBV5-1 and TRBJ2-7, with a tentative D call TRBD1 (5 bases). The V gene's germline CDR1 is SGHRS and CDR2 YFSETQ. V gave up 5 bases and J gave up 0 bases, with 15 bases separating them. There are 15 residues in the CDR3.

This chain connects TRBV5-6 to TRBJ2-2, with TRBD1 as a possible D gene (5 bases). The V end lost 0 bases, the J end lost 2 bases, and 11 bases lay between the germline ends. The CDR3 contains 16 residues. CDR1 SGHDT and CDR2 YYEEEE come from the germline V gene. CDR3: CASSLVGRVNTGELFF. CDR3 nucleotides: TGTGCCAGCAGCTTGGTTGGCAGGGTCAACACCGGGGAGCTGTTTTTT.

This sequence joins TRBV27 and TRBJ2-5, with D unresolved. In germline, CDR1 is MNHEY, CDR2 SMNVEV (reference sequence). The CDR3 spans 13 residues. V was shortened by 6 bases and J by 3 bases, with 11 bases between the two germline ends. The CDR3 DNA sequence: TGTGCCAGCAGACGACGGCCGAAAGAGACCCAGTACTTC. Encoded protein: CASRRRPKETQYF.

This chain links TRBV5-4 with TRBJ2-3, with TRBD2 matching 16 bases. The germline V gene encodes CDR1 SGHNT and CDR2 YYREEE (reference sequence). With V trimmed by 3 bases and J by 4 bases, 5 bases remained unmatched. The CDR3 runs 17 residues. The CDR3 spells CASSSGLAGGLPDTQYF. CDR3 sequence (DNA): TGTGCCAGCAGCTCGGGACTAGCGGGAGGGTTGCCAGATACGCAGTATTTT.

The V gene is TRBV5-1, the J gene TRBJ2-5, with D perhaps given as TRBD1 or TRBD2 (5 bases each). This CDR3 is built from 15 residues. Germline V gene sequence: CDR1 SGHRS, CDR2 YFSETQ. The V end was cut by 5 bases, the J end by 9 bases, with 23 bases between. The CDR3 nucleotides read TGCGCCAGCAGTTCAACCGGGACGGAGACAGAAGCCCAGTACTTC. This codes for CASSSTGTETEAQYF. Full variable domain (missing parts from reference TRBV5-1 and TRBJ2-5): KAGVTQTPRYLIKTRGQQVTLSCSPISGHRSVSWYQQTPGQGLQFLFEYFSETQRNKGNFPGRFSGRQFSNSRSEMNVSTLELGDSALYLCASSSTGTETEAQYFGPGTRLLVL.

This sequence joins TRBV28 and TRBJ2-5, with TRBD2 matching 11 bases. The V gene end was trimmed by 5 bases and the J gene end by 4 bases; junction bases not matched to a gene: 12. The CDR3 totals 17 residues. Looked up from germline, CDR1 is MDHEN and CDR2 is SYDVKM. The CDR3 region has the DNA TGTGCCAGCAGTCGAACGCCGGGACTAGCGGCTCGAGAGACCCAGTACTTC. It specifies CASSRTPGLAARETQYF. Complete variable domain (other parts from reference TRBV28 and TRBJ2-5): DVKVTQSSRYLVKRTGEKVFLECVQDMDHENMFWYRQDPGLGLRLIYFSYDVKMKEKGDIPEGYSVSREKKERFSLILESASTNQTSMYLCASSRTPGLAARETQYFGPGTRLLVL.

The rearrangement joins TRBV18 to TRBJ1-1; D unresolved. V was trimmed by 5 bases and J by 3 bases, leaving 4 bases between them. From germline, CDR1 is KGHSH and CDR2 LQKENI. The CDR3 has 11 amino acids. CDR3 sequence: CASSSDTEAFF. The CDR3 DNA sequence: TGTGCCAGCTCATCGGACACTGAAGCTTTCTTT.

The chain is built from TRBV9 and TRBJ1-2, with D perhaps TRBD1 (5 bases). Germline V gives CDR1 SGDLS, CDR2 YYNGEE. V gave up 5 bases and J gave up 8 bases, with 13 bases separating them. The CDR3 is 12 residues long. CDR3 loop: CASRGLRGGYTF. The CDR3 nucleotides are TGTGCCAGCAGGGGCCTAAGGGGCGGCTACACCTTC.

Written as DNA, the CDR3 is TGTGCCTGGAGTGTACGGGGCACGGGGTATACGCAGTATTTT. The encoded protein is CAWSVRGTGYTQYF. V is TRBV30 and J is TRBJ2-3; D assignment may be TRBD1 or TRBD2 (5 bases each). The germline CDR1 and CDR2 sequences are GTSNPN and SVGIG (reference sequence). The CDR3 totals 14 residues. The germline V and J ends were trimmed by 0 bases and 7 bases, with 14 bases remaining between them.

The chain recombines TRBV5-6 with TRBJ1-4; 7 nucleotides line up with TRBD1. Trimming took 4 bases from V and 8 from J; bases not matched to a gene: 8. The CDR3 has 14 residues. From germline, CDR1 is SGHDT and CDR2 YYEEEE. CDR3 sequence: CASSPRQGREKLFF. CDR3 nucleotide sequence: TGTGCCAGCAGCCCACGACAGGGAAGAGAAAAACTGTTTTTT.

The chain joins TRBV7-7 to TRBJ2-7; possible D gene TRBD1, 5 bases. The germline gives CDR1 SSHAT, CDR2 FNYEAQ (reference sequence). This CDR3 has 13 amino acids. Trimming stripped 5 bases from V and 2 bases from J, with 10 bases between. Here the CDR3 reads CASSTGPPYEQYF. For the CDR3, the DNA is TGTGCCAGCAGCACAGGCCCCCCCTACGAGCAGTACTTC.

V is TRBV19 and J is TRBJ2-2; D not certain. This CDR3 contains 11 residues. Looked up from germline, CDR1 is LNHDA and CDR2 is SQIVND (reference sequence). The V end was cut by 7 bases, the J end by 1 base, with 1 base between. CDR3 bases: TGTGCCAGTATGAACACCGGGGAGCTGTTTTTT. It translates to CASMNTGELFF.

The gene calls are TRBV6-5 and TRBJ2-5; a possible D gene is TRBD1 (5 bases). The J call may be wrong; the DNA end is better matched by TRBJ2-7. The germline gives CDR1 MNHEY, CDR2 SVGAGI. The CDR3 spans 15 residues. The CDR3 protein is CASTLFQGNRNEQYF. CDR3 DNA: TGTGCCAGCACCCTATTTCAGGGAAACCGAAACGAGCAGTACTTC.

The chain has TRBV15 and TRBJ1-2; D may be TRBD1 (6 bases). With 1 base removed from V and 4 bases from J, the gap between germline ends came to 10 bases. The CDR3 is made up of 14 amino acids. Per germline, CDR1 LNHNV and CDR2 YYDKDF (reference sequence). CDR3 nucleotides: TGTGCCACCAGCAGAGGGACAGAAGCCTATGGCTACACCTTC. The encoded protein is CATSRGTEAYGYTF.

The chain carries TRBV27 and TRBJ2-2; TRBD2 matches at 7 bases. Germline V gene sequence: CDR1 MNHEY, CDR2 SMNVEV (reference sequence). The CDR3 totals 14 residues. J lost 2 bases, V lost 7 bases, and 4 bases had no gene match. The CDR3 nucleotides are TGTGCCAGCACACGACTAGCAAACACCGGGGAGCTGTTTTTT. It translates to CASTRLANTGELFF.

A word on this clone: The sample holds other DNA sequences that translate to the same CDR3. The V gene is TRBV28, the J gene TRBJ2-7; D is possibly TRBD1 (5 bases). Per germline, CDR1 MDHEN and CDR2 SYDVKM. This CDR3 contains 13 residues. Trimming shortened V by 5 bases and J by 4 bases, and 12 bases separated the two germline ends. CDR3 loop: CASSPGQGYEQYF. For the CDR3, the DNA is TGTGCCAGCAGTCCTGGGCAGGGATACGAGCAGTACTTC.

Points on this clone: Other DNA sequences in the same sample also yield this CDR3. This rearrangement joins TRBV5-4 to TRBJ2-1, with 9 bases aligning to TRBD2. The germline CDR1 and CDR2 sequences are SGHNT and YYREEE (reference sequence). This CDR3 has 15 amino acids. With 0 bases clipped from V and 4 bases from J, the junction kept 2 bases outside the gene matches. The DNA of the CDR3 is TGTGCCAGCAGCTTGGGACTAGCGGATTACAATGAGCAGTTCTTC. This sequence encodes CASSLGLADYNEQFF.

Notes on this clone: This sample also contains other DNA sequences that code for the same CDR3. This chain joins TRBV28 and TRBJ1-3, with unresolved D. CDR3 length: 12 amino acids. The germline V gene has CDR1 MDHEN and CDR2 SYDVKM. The V gene lost 4 bases and the J gene lost 4 bases, with 5 bases spanning the gap. The DNA of the CDR3 is TGTGCCAGCAGTTCGGGGGGAAACACCATATATTTT. Protein: CASSSGGNTIYF.

This clone was counted a few times. The gene calls are TRBV28 and TRBJ1-5; D call uncertain. The CDR3 has 16 residues. V shed 6 bases and J shed 1 base, with 16 bases lying between them. Germline assignment: CDR1 MDHEN and CDR2 SYDVKM. The CDR3 sequence: CASRPPQGKSNQPQHF. The DNA of the CDR3 is TGTGCCAGCAGGCCTCCACAAGGGAAGAGCAATCAGCCCCAGCATTTT.

This rearrangement joins TRBV11-1 to TRBJ2-6; D may be TRBD1 or TRBD2 (5 bases each). V lost 0 bases, J lost 4 bases, and 10 bases lay in between. The CDR3 length is 16 residues. The germline gives CDR1 SGHAT, CDR2 FQDESV (reference sequence). The CDR3 DNA reads as TGTGCCAGCAGCTTAGCGTTCAGGGACGGGGCCAACGTCCTGACTTTC. Translated, it gives CASSLAFRDGANVLTF.